Shown below are 18 T cell receptor beta chains from a single sample sequenced in a study of metastatic and nonmetastatic thyroid tumors. TCRdb re-clonotyped the PCR reads via MiXCR. The sample records about 82,000 clones, about 12% being singletons. Nobody among the patients had been given any treatment before thyroid surgery. Material: tumor tissue. These TCRs come from a female donor with papillary thyroid cancer or a benign thyroid nodule (not recorded which). Some clones in this sample may be carry-over from other donors' samples.

At least ten counts were recorded for this clone. The V and J genes are TRBV3-1 and TRBJ1-2; no definite D call. CDR3 size: 16 residues. CDR1 and CDR2 (germline): LGHDT, YNNKEL (reference sequence). V was shortened by 5 bases and J by 2 bases, with 18 bases between the two germline ends. The CDR3 loop reads CASSNKPGGSNYGYTF. As DNA, the CDR3 is TGTGCCAGCAGCAACAAGCCCGGAGGCAGCAACTATGGCTACACCTTC.

As regards this clone: A much larger clonotype is one base distant, so this may be a read error. The chain has TRBV5-5 and TRBJ2-5, with 9 bases fitting TRBD2. The CDR3 totals 16 residues. Trimming took 1 base from V and 5 from J; bases not matched to a gene: 9. Germline lookup yields CDR1 SGHKS and CDR2 YYEKEE (reference sequence). CDR3 region: CASSLFAGGPGETQYF. CDR3 DNA sequence: TGTGCCAGCAGCTTGTTCGCGGGAGGGCCAGGGGAGACCCAGTACTTC. Combining the CDR3 with reference TRBV5-5 and TRBJ2-5 gives the whole variable domain DAGVTQSPTHLIKTRGQQVTLRCSPISGHKSVSWYQQVLGQGPQFIFQYYEKEERGRGNFPDRFSARQFPNYSSELNVNALLLGDSALYLCASSLFAGGPGETQYFGPGTRLLVL.

This clone was recorded many times. The J gene is TRBJ1-2, the V gene TRBV27; TRBD1 aligns across 10 bases. This CDR3 is 13 amino acids long. Germline V gives CDR1 MNHEY, CDR2 SMNVEV (reference sequence). V shed 7 bases, J shed 6 bases, and the junction held 5 bases outside the gene matches. CDR3 DNA sequence: TGTGCCAGCACCTGGGGACAGGGGAATGGCTACACCTTC. It translates to CASTWGQGNGYTF.

This clone occurred many times. The V call is TRBV28, the J call TRBJ1-1; a weak D match, TRBD1 (5 bases). The CDR3 sequence is 13 residues long. CDR1 and CDR2 (germline): MDHEN, SYDVKM. V lost 2 bases to trimming and J lost 7 bases, with 11 bases between them. The CDR3 nucleotides are TGTGCCAGCAGTTTACCGGGGCTGGGTGAAGCTTTCTTT. Its translation: CASSLPGLGEAFF.

This clone was counted many times. The chain uses TRBV7-8 and TRBJ2-1, with D uncertain. Trimming pared 0 bases from V and 9 bases from J, leaving 12 bases between. The CDR3 sequence is 14 residues long. Germline assignment: CDR1 SGHVS and CDR2 FQNEAQ. Here the CDR3 reads CASSLAGPFSEQFF. For the CDR3, the DNA is TGTGCCAGCAGCTTAGCCGGACCTTTTAGTGAGCAGTTCTTC.

In its sample, this clone was seen a few times. This sequence may be a read error, since a much larger clone differs from it by one base. The chain joins TRBV6-5 to TRBJ2-7; 9 bases are a match to TRBD1. This CDR3 spans 14 amino acids. Trimming at V came to 7 bases and at J to 5 bases, leaving 9 bases not matched to a gene. The germline V gene encodes CDR1 MNHEY and CDR2 SVGAGI. CDR3 nucleotide sequence: TGTGCCAGCATTCCTCCCACAGGGGGCGACGAGCAGTACTTC. Translation: CASIPPTGGDEQYF.

In its sample, this clone was seen many times. The CDR3 sequence is CASHIRRGEGETQYF. The CDR3 nucleotides are TGTGCCAGCCATATCCGCAGGGGGGAGGGAGAGACCCAGTACTTC. The chain employs TRBV6-1 and TRBJ2-5; D is perhaps TRBD1 or TRBD2 (7 bases each). Germline CDR1 MNHNS, CDR2 SASEGT. CDR3 size: 15 residues. Trimming pared 8 bases from V and 4 bases from J, leaving 20 bases between.

This clone was recorded many times. The rearrangement joins TRBV20-1 to TRBJ2-7; 8 nucleotides align to TRBD1. The germline gives CDR1 DFQATT, CDR2 SNEGSKA (reference sequence). The CDR3 is made up of 15 amino acids. The V segment lost 0 bases and the J segment 3 bases; nucleotides outside the gene matches: 7. The CDR3 sequence: CSARDLQGADYEQYF. In DNA, the CDR3 is TGCAGTGCTAGAGATCTCCAGGGGGCTGACTACGAGCAGTACTTC.

This clone appeared a few times. This could be a read error, since a much larger clone is one nucleotide away. This sequence joins TRBV27 and TRBJ2-3; the match to TRBD1 covers 7 bases. After removal of 9 bases from V and 2 bases from J, the junction contained 5 bases not matched to a gene. CDR3 size: 13 residues. CDR1 MNHEY and CDR2 SMNVEV come from the germline V gene (reference sequence). DNA of the CDR3: TGTGCCAGAGGGACAGCAAACACAGATACGCAGTATTTT. Its protein is CARGTANTDTQYF.

Turning to this clone: A much larger clone differs from this one at a single base, so this may be a read error. V is TRBV3-1 and J is TRBJ1-1; D not certain. The CDR3 spans 12 residues. V dropped 4 bases and J dropped 4 bases, with 7 bases sitting between them. Germline V gene lookup returns CDR1 LGHDT and CDR2 YNNKEL (reference sequence). The CDR3 protein is CASSPTCTEAFF. The CDR3 nucleotides are TGTGCCAGCAGCCCGACTTGCACTGAAGCTTTCTTT.

Concerning this clone: This may arise from a read error, as a much more abundant clone is one base away. This specimen includes other DNA sequences encoding the same CDR3. The chain employs TRBV3-1 and TRBJ2-5, with TRBD1 as a possible D gene (5 bases). Germline CDR1 and CDR2: LGHDT and YNNKEL (reference sequence). The CDR3 runs to 16 residues. CDR3 bases: TGTGCCAGCAGCCCAACAGGCGAGAGCTACCAAGAGACACAGTACTTC. This translates into CASSPTGESYQETQYF.

This clone has ten or more counts. The chain combines TRBV6-2 or TRBV6-3 with TRBJ1-2; D is unresolved. Deletions cut 2 bases from V and 5 bases from J, with 12 bases between. The CDR3 spans 14 residues. CDR1 and CDR2 from the germline V gene are MNHEY and SVGEGT. The CDR3 nucleotides are TGTGCCAGCAGTTACGGCCCCCCTGAGTATGGCTACACCTTC. Its translation: CASSYGPPEYGYTF.

Of note for this clone: This could be a read error, since a much larger clone is one nucleotide away. This sample includes further DNA sequences coding for the same CDR3. The chain uses TRBV14 and TRBJ2-2; unclear D gene. Germline V gives CDR1 SGHDN, CDR2 FVKESK. Between the trimmed V and J ends, which lost 2 bases and 11 bases, there was a span of 6 bases. This CDR3 spans 11 amino acids. The CDR3 region has the DNA TGTGCCAGCAGCCAACACGGTGAGCTGTTTTTT. Translation gives CASSQHGELFF. Filled out from reference TRBV14 and TRBJ2-2, the complete variable domain reads EAGVTQFPSHSVIEKGQTVTLRCDPISGHDNLYWYRRVMGKEIKFLLHFVKESKQDESGMPNNRFLAERTGGTYSTLKVQPAELEDSGVYFCASSQHGELFFGEGSRLTVL.

The table lists this clone with a few counts. Just one base apart from a much larger clone, this may be a read error. CDR3 coding DNA: TGTGCCAGCAGATACGGGACTATCAGCTACGAGCAGTACTTC. It yields the protein CASRYGTISYEQYF. The chain couples TRBV2 to TRBJ2-7; the match to TRBD2 covers 7 bases. J was trimmed by 3 bases and V by 6 bases; bases with no gene match: 8. The germline V gene encodes CDR1 SNHLY and CDR2 FYNNEI. The CDR3 runs 14 residues. The full variable domain, rest sourced from reference TRBV2 and TRBJ2-7, is EPEVTQTPSHQVTQMGQEVILRCVPISNHLYFYWYRQILGQKVEFLVSFYNNEISEKSEIFDDQFSVERPDGSNFTLKIRSTKLEDSAMYFCASRYGTISYEQYFGPGTRLTVT.

This clone was recorded at least ten times. The chain links TRBV20-1 to TRBJ2-1; D perhaps matches TRBD2 (6 bases). The CDR3 covers 15 residues. From germline, CDR1 is DFQATT and CDR2 SNEGSKA (reference sequence). V shed 2 bases and J shed 3 bases, with 14 bases lying between them. DNA of the CDR3: TGCAGTGCTAGACCTCCCACCGGGGGCTACAATGAGCAGTTCTTC. It translates to CSARPPTGGYNEQFF.

This clone was picked up a small number of times. A clone one base away is much larger, so this may be a read error. This rearrangement joins TRBV6-2 or TRBV6-3 to TRBJ2-3, with D uncertain. Germline CDR1 MNHEY, CDR2 SVGEGT. Trimming shortened V by 2 bases and J by 2 bases, and 11 bases separated the two germline ends. This CDR3 contains 15 residues. The CDR3 is CASSYAGQDTDTQYF. CDR3 sequence (DNA): TGTGCCAGCAGTTACGCAGGTCAGGACACAGATACGCAGTATTTT.

This clone showed up just a few times. This clone may be a read error of a much larger clone one base away. The V call is TRBV11-2, the J call TRBJ1-4; 8 bases map to TRBD1. This CDR3 is built from 15 residues. Germline V gene lookup returns CDR1 SGHAT and CDR2 FQNNGV. The V gene end was trimmed by 3 bases and the J gene end by 6 bases; junction bases not matched to a gene: 6. CDR3 bases: TGTGCCAGCAGCTTGGACAGGGTCGGTGATGAAAAACTGTTTTTT. Residues: CASSLDRVGDEKLFF.

This clone turned up a few times. A much more abundant neighbour one base away suggests this may be a read error. The gene calls are TRBV14 and TRBJ2-1, with TRBD2 as a possible D gene (6 bases). In germline, CDR1 is SGHDN, CDR2 FVKESK. This CDR3 region has 14 residues. The V end lost 7 bases, the J end lost 2 bases, and 12 bases lay between the germline ends. The CDR3 spells CASIGSPTYNEQFF. The DNA for the CDR3 is TGTGCCAGCATCGGGAGCCCCACCTACAATGAGCAGTTCTTC.